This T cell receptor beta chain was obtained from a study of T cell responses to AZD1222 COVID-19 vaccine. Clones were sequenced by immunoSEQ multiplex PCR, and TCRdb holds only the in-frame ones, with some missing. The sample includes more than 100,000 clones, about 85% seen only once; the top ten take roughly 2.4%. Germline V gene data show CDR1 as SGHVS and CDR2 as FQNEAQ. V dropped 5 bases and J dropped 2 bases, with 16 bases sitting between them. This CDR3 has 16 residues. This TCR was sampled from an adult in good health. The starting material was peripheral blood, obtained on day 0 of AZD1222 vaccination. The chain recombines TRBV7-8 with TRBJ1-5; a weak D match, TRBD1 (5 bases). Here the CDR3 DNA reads TGTGCCAGCAGCCCAAGGGAGGGGAGAGGCAATCAGCCCCAGCATTTT. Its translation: CASSPREGRGNQPQHF.